Below, 17 T cell receptor beta chains from the same sample are listed, as sequenced in a study of T cell responses to AZD1222 COVID-19 vaccine. Profiled with immunoSEQ multiplex PCR; TCRdb holds only in-frame clones, not every one. The sample contains some 200,000 clones, approximately 90% of which appear only once. This sample comprised peripheral blood, obtained 28 days after the second AZD1222 dose. The receptors here all came from an adult who received the AZD1222 COVID-19 vaccine.

The chain uses TRBV12-5 and TRBJ2-7; TRBD1 matches 9 bases. The CDR3 is 15 residues long. V dropped 1 base and J dropped 7; count of bases not matched to a gene: 8. Germline CDR1 is LGHNT and CDR2 is FRNRAP. CDR3 sequence: CASGLDRGLTREQYF. CDR3 bases: TGTGCTAGTGGTTTGGACAGGGGGCTTACTCGTGAGCAGTACTTC.

V is TRBV7-9 and J is TRBJ2-1, with 9 bases matching TRBD2. Unmatched junction bases numbered 5, after V lost 3 bases and J lost 8 bases. Germline-derived CDR1 and CDR2 are SEHNR and FQNEAQ (reference sequence). The CDR3 is made up of 14 amino acids. The CDR3 sequence is CASSFSGSVDEQFF. Written as DNA, the CDR3 is TGTGCCAGCAGCTTTAGCGGGAGTGTGGATGAGCAGTTCTTC.

The chain has TRBV10-3 and TRBJ1-3; D unclear. V shed 6 bases and J shed 0 bases, with 6 bases lying between them. This CDR3 spans 13 amino acids. Germline V gene lookup returns CDR1 ENHRY and CDR2 SYGVKD. CDR3 region: CAIRTLSGNTIYF. The CDR3 DNA is TGTGCCATCAGGACTCTCTCTGGAAACACCATATATTTT.

This clone was counted once. The J gene is TRBJ1-6, the V gene TRBV6-5; 7 nucleotides align to TRBD1. The CDR3 contains 15 residues. Germline V CDR1 and CDR2: MNHEY, SVGAGI. V lost 5 bases and J lost 6; bases outside the gene matches: 7. In DNA form, the CDR3 reads TGTGCCAGCAGTCTCCAAAGGGACAGTAATTCACCCCTCCACTTT. Translating gives CASSLQRDSNSPLHF.

The chain has TRBV6-2 or TRBV6-3 and TRBJ2-1, with 8 bases lining up with TRBD2. The length of the CDR3 is 15 residues. Germline assignment: CDR1 MNHEY and CDR2 SVGEGT. V lost 6 bases, J lost 6 bases, and 10 bases stayed unmatched. CDR3 loop: CASSRRTSNVNEQFF. The CDR3 coding sequence is TGTGCCAGCAGCCGCCGGACTAGCAATGTCAATGAGCAGTTCTTC.

The table lists this clone with a count of one. The chain carries TRBV20-1 and TRBJ1-1; D is perhaps TRBD1 (5 bases). The CDR3 has 11 amino acids. Germline V gene sequence: CDR1 DFQATT, CDR2 SNEGSKA (reference sequence). DNA of the CDR3: TGCAGCGTAGGGGCTCCCACTGAAGCTTTCTTT. This sequence encodes CSVGAPTEAFF.

This clone has more than one count but fewer than ten. The chain carries TRBV9 and TRBJ2-3, with D perhaps assigned TRBD1 or TRBD2 (5 bases each). From germline, CDR1 is SGDLS and CDR2 YYNGEE. The length of the CDR3 is 17 residues. V lost 4 bases, J lost 2 bases, and 20 bases lay in between. CDR3 bases: TGTGCCAGCAGCTCGCGGCCCCGGGGCCTCTCCACAGATACGCAGTATTTT. This translates into CASSSRPRGLSTDTQYF.

The CDR3 DNA sequence: TGTGCCAGCAGCCCCCGCGGGCACGAGCAGTACTTC. Its protein product is CASSPRGHEQYF. V usage is TRBV6-2 or TRBV6-3 and J usage is TRBJ2-7; TRBD2 is a possible D gene (5 bases). The CDR3 loop spans 12 amino acids. V lost 6 bases and J 5 bases, leaving 11 bases between the germline ends. Germline CDR1 MNHEY, CDR2 SVGEGT.

The gene calls are TRBV3-1 (or the pseudogene TRBV3-2) and TRBJ2-7; 8 nucleotides line up with TRBD2. Germline V lookup: CDR1 LGHDT, CDR2 YNNKEL (reference sequence). The ends lost 4 bases at V and 2 bases at J; junction bases unmatched: 4. This CDR3 contains 14 residues. The DNA for the CDR3 is TGTGCCAGCAGCCGCAATAGCGGGGCCTACGAGCAGTACTTC. Its protein is CASSRNSGAYEQYF.

This clone appeared a single time. The chain couples TRBV27 to TRBJ1-1; D is undetermined. Trimming cost V 5 bases and J 0 bases, with 10 bases left between them. From germline, CDR1 is MNHEY and CDR2 SMNVEV (reference sequence). This CDR3 has 14 amino acids. This chain's CDR3 is CASSLRNMNTEAFF. CDR3 DNA: TGTGCCAGCAGTCTCAGGAACATGAACACTGAAGCTTTCTTT.

V is TRBV10-1 and J is TRBJ2-1, with D possibly being TRBD2 (6 bases). Trimming cost V 6 bases and J 1 base, with 16 bases left between them. Germline-derived CDR1 and CDR2 are WNHNN and SYGVQD (reference sequence). This CDR3 comprises 16 residues. CDR3 sequence: CASSEALGGSYNEQFF. CDR3 bases: TGCGCCAGCAGCGAAGCCCTGGGGGGTTCCTACAATGAGCAGTTCTTC.

This rearrangement joins TRBV11-2 to TRBJ2-1, with 8 bases matching TRBD2. CDR1 and CDR2 (germline): SGHAT, FQNNGV. CDR3 length: 15 amino acids. The V and J ends lost 6 bases and 3 bases, in that order; junction bases with no gene match: 7. Here the CDR3 DNA reads TGTGCCAGCAGTTTAAGCGGGAGACTCTACAATGAGCAGTTCTTC. Protein: CASSLSGRLYNEQFF. Full variable domain (missing parts from reference TRBV11-2 and TRBJ2-1): EAGVAQSPRYKIIEKRQSVAFWCNPISGHATLYWYQQILGQGPKLLIQFQNNGVVDDSQLPKDRFSAERLKGVDSTLKIQPAKLEDSAVYLCASSLSGRLYNEQFFGPGTRLTVL.

This sequence joins TRBV5-4 and TRBJ2-4; D possibly corresponds to TRBD2 (6 bases). The CDR3 loop spans 15 amino acids. Trimming stripped 0 bases from V and 1 base from J, with 8 bases between. Germline V CDR1 and CDR2: SGHNT, YYREEE (reference sequence). The CDR3 loop reads CASSLGGRAKNIQYF. In DNA form, the CDR3 reads TGTGCCAGCAGCTTGGGTGGGAGGGCCAAAAACATTCAGTACTTC.

This clone was detected once. The chain carries TRBV29-1 and TRBJ2-7; 8 bases fit TRBD2. The CDR3 contains 15 residues. J lost 6 bases, V lost 8 bases, and 18 bases had no gene match. Germline-derived CDR1 and CDR2 are SQVTM and ANQGSEA. The CDR3 sequence: CSIWLSGGHAAEQYF. In nucleotides, the CDR3 is TGCAGCATCTGGCTGTCGGGGGGGCATGCGGCCGAGCAGTACTTC.

As concerns this clone: The germline gene is not matched at one end of the junction; a read error may be the cause. The rearrangement uses TRBV19 and TRBJ1-2; a possible D gene is TRBD1 (5 bases). The germline V gene encodes CDR1 LNHDA and CDR2 SQIVND (reference sequence). This CDR3 comprises 13 residues. The CDR3 region is CASSIQPGPSRFF. CDR3 coding DNA: TGTGCCAGTAGTATCCAACCAGGGCCCTCAAGATTCTTC.

The rearrangement joins TRBV11-2 to TRBJ2-1; 8 nucleotides align to TRBD2. This CDR3 contains 22 residues. Germline V CDR1 and CDR2: SGHAT, FQNNGV. The trim removed 6 bases at V and 5 bases at J, leaving 30 bases unmatched. The CDR3 DNA is TGTGCCAGCAGTCCCCGTGAAGCGGGAGTTTGGGTTGGGGAGCTCCTCCACAATGAGCAGTTCTTC. It encodes CASSPREAGVWVGELLHNEQFF. Based on the CDR3 plus reference TRBV11-2 and TRBJ2-1, the full variable domain is EAGVAQSPRYKIIEKRQSVAFWCNPISGHATLYWYQQILGQGPKLLIQFQNNGVVDDSQLPKDRFSAERLKGVDSTLKIQPAKLEDSAVYLCASSPREAGVWVGELLHNEQFFGPGTRLTVL.

The V gene is TRBV7-3, the J gene TRBJ2-2; no clear D. Germline CDR1 reads SGHTA; CDR2 reads FQGTGA. The CDR3 totals 13 residues. Trimming took 5 bases from V and 4 from J, leaving 8 bases between them. CDR3 sequence (DNA): TGTGCCAGCAGCCTCCTCTCCACCGGGGAGCTGTTTTTT. It codes for CASSLLSTGELFF. The whole variable domain, filled in from reference TRBV7-3 and TRBJ2-2, reads GAGVSQTPSNKVTEKGKYVELRCDPISGHTALYWYRQSLGQGPEFLIYFQGTGAADDSGLPNDRFFAVRPEGSVSTLKIQRTERGDSAVYLCASSLLSTGELFFGEGSRLTVL.